This TCR beta chain was obtained from a study of blood T cells in healthy people across ages. The V end was cut by 0 bases, the J end by 9 bases, with 18 bases between. The CDR3 is 16 amino acids. Germline-derived CDR1 and CDR2 are SGHDN and FVKESK. This clonotype occurred many times. Its antigen remains unidentified. Points from the study as a whole: Shifts in expanded clonotypes may have been confounded by donor CMV status, which was unknown. The lack of PBMC sorting stopped any conclusive naive versus antigen-experienced comparison.

For the second PCR, which ran for about 6 to 11 cycles, a sample-barcoded 5' primer and a J-beta primer mix were used. TCRdb re-called the 5' RACE reads through MiXCR, storing one row per CDR3 protein. The profile shows more than 800,000 distinct CDR3 sequences, about 30% of them singletons. The sample consisted of blood. This sequence was found in an elderly woman in good health. V and J are TRBV14 and TRBJ2-1, with D tentatively TRBD1 or TRBD2 (5 bases each). The CDR3 protein is CASSQDRVRGAGEQFF. The CDR3 region has the DNA TGTGCCAGCAGCCAAGATCGTGTGCGAGGGGCTGGTGAGCAGTTCTTC.